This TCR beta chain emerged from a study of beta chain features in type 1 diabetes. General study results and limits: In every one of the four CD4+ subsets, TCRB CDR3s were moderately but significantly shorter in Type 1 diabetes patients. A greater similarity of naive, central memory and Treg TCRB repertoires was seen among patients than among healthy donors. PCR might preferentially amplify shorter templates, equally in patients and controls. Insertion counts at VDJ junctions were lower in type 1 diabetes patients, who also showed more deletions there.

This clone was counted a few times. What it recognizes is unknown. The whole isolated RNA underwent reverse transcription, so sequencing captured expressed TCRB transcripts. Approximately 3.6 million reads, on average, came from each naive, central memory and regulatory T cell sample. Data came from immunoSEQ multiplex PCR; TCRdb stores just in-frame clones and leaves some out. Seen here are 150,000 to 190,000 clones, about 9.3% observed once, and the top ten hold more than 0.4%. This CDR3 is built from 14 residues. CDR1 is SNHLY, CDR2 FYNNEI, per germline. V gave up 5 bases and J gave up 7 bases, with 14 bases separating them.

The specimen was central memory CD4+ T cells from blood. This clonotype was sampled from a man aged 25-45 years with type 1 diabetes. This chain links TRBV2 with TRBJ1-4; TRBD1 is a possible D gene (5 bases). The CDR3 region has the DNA TGTGCCAGCAGTAAACAGGTCCGCGGTGAAAAACTGTTTTTT. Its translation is CASSKQVRGEKLFF.